The clone carrying this T cell receptor beta chain was counted a single time. Its matching antigen is unknown. Germline CDR1 MNHEY, CDR2 SVGAGI. V was pared by 5 bases and J by 3 bases, with 11 bases between. The CDR3 runs to 13 residues. The data stem from a study of cytomegalovirus exposure and HLA in healthy donors. Findings and caveats of the study: A later analysis reportedly found fewer N-insertions in an Asian-associated ancestry cluster than the roughly 670-donor mean. With later analysis, a missense DCLRE1C variant became linked to TCR beta V- and J-gene trimming.

It was with 60 Vbeta and 13 Jbeta primers that the PCR ran. This table comes from immunoSEQ multiplex PCR, and its TCRdb copy is limited to in-frame clones, with some not included. In the table there are some 160,000 clones, about 85% of which are singletons. The material sequenced was PBMCs. The rearrangement links TRBV6-5 to TRBJ2-7; D is perhaps TRBD2 (6 bases). The receptor was derived from a man younger than 35 in good health and CMV-seronegative. CDR3 coding DNA: TGTGCCAGCAGTCGTCGGGGGAACTACGAGCAGTACTTC. This gives the protein CASSRRGNYEQYF.